This entry lists 24 T cell receptor beta chains sequenced from one sample in a study of T cells in women clearing cervical HPV infection. Profiled with immunoSEQ multiplex PCR; TCRdb holds only in-frame clones, not every one. The sample spans about 39,000 clones; the ten largest clones claim around 4.9%. Sequencing input: blood buffy coat. The receptors come from a woman aged 18 to 75 with a cervical HPV16 infection that either progressed to CIN3+ or cleared (not recorded which).

As concerns this clone: Sequencing ends 3 residues short of the CDR3 end; the germline J gene provides the rest. This chain links TRBV11-1 with TRBJ2-7; the match to TRBD1 covers 8 bases. The CDR3 length is 12 residues. J gave up 6 bases and V 5 bases, and 3 bases lay outside the gene matches. CDR1 and CDR2 from the germline V gene are SGHAT and FQDESV (reference sequence). The chain's CDR3 is CASSADRAEQYF. The sequenced CDR3 bases are TGTGCCAGCAGCGCGGACAGGGCCGAG.

A word on this clone: The read terminates 3 residues before the CDR3 end, so the remaining end is supplied by the germline J gene. The chain joins TRBV18 to TRBJ1-1; D perhaps matches TRBD1 (6 bases). The CDR3 runs to 15 residues. The germline CDR1 and CDR2 sequences are KGHSH and LQKENI. The ends were cut back, 3 bases at V and 3 bases at J, with 14 bases in the middle. CDR3 region: CASSPIPTGYTEAFF. The DNA read from the CDR3 is TGTGCCAGCTCACCGATCCCTACAGGGTACACTGAA.

CDR3 in amino acids: CASSLRPPRAGELFF. The part of the CDR3 DNA that was read is TGTGCCAGCAGCTTGAGGCCGCCGAGGGCCGGGGAG. The chain joins TRBV5-6 to TRBJ2-2, with a possible D match to TRBD2 (5 bases). The read falls 3 residues short of the CDR3 end, and the missing part is taken from the germline J gene. Germline assignment: CDR1 SGHDT and CDR2 YYEEEE. The CDR3 covers 15 residues. The germline V and J ends were trimmed by 1 base and 6 bases, with 13 bases remaining between them.

With respect to this clone: The read ends 3 residues early relative to the CDR3; the germline J gene fills the gap. The chain employs TRBV12-3 or TRBV12-4 and TRBJ2-2; the match to TRBD2 covers 9 bases. Germline trimming cut 10 bases from V and 5 bases from J; bases unmatched to any gene: 11. CDR3 size: 15 residues. The chain's CDR3 is CATRRAGGVTGELFF. The DNA read from the CDR3 is TGTGCCACCCGGCGGGCGGGGGGGGTTACCGGGGAG.

With respect to this clone: The CDR3 end falls 3 residues outside the read, so it is completed with the germline J gene. The V call is TRBV10-3, the J call TRBJ2-1; TRBD1 is a possible D gene (7 bases). Germline-derived CDR1 and CDR2 are ENHRY and SYGVKD. Trimming took 7 bases from V and 6 from J, leaving 13 bases between them. This CDR3 is 13 amino acids long. The CDR3 region is CAIKNRGGNEQFF. Incomplete CDR3 DNA: TGTGCCATCAAGAACAGGGGAGGCAATGAG.

With regard to this clone: The read terminates 3 residues before the CDR3 end, so the remaining end is supplied by the germline J gene. The V gene is TRBV12-3 or TRBV12-4, the J gene TRBJ1-1, with D possibly matching TRBD1 (5 bases). The CDR3 loop spans 15 amino acids. Trimming removed 8 bases from V and 2 bases from J, with 18 bases in between. The CDR3 here is CASAKGPGFNTEAFF. Partial CDR3 DNA: TGTGCCAGCGCAAAGGGGCCAGGATTTAACACTGAA.

Remarks on this clone: Read coverage stops 3 residues before the CDR3 terminus; the germline J gene supplies the remainder. The chain has TRBV10-3 and TRBJ2-3, with TRBD2 as a possible D gene (5 bases). The germline V gene encodes CDR1 ENHRY and CDR2 SYGVKD. There are 16 residues in the CDR3. V was cut by 3 bases and J by 2 bases, with 15 bases left in between. CDR3 region: CAISDRHGDSTDTQYF. CDR3 DNA, as far as it was read: TGTGCCATCAGTGATCGTCACGGGGATTCCACAGATACG.

To note about this clone: Read data end 3 residues before the CDR3 end; the end is taken from the germline J gene. V gene TRBV7-2 combines with J gene TRBJ1-5; D unresolved. The germline V gene has CDR1 SGHTA and CDR2 FQGNSA. Trimming took off 5 bases at V and 4 bases at J, with 6 bases between the two ends. The CDR3 is made up of 12 amino acids. CDR3 bases read: TGTGCCAGCAGCCCGCGGAATCAGCCC. Translating it yields CASSPRNQP. The whole CDR3 region reads CASSPRNQPQHF.

A word on this clone: The CDR3 end is not reached by the read, which stops 3 residues before it; the germline J gene fills it in. The rearrangement links TRBV19 to TRBJ2-5, with D uncertain. CDR1 and CDR2 from the germline V gene are LNHDA and SQIVND (reference sequence). Deletions cut 5 bases from V and 3 bases from J, with 7 bases between. The CDR3 is made up of 12 amino acids. The sequenced CDR3 bases are TGTGCCAGTAGTTTCGCAGAAGAGACC. Residues: CASSFAEET. The CDR3 in its entirety is CASSFAEETQYF.

Concerning this clone itself: The CDR3 goes on 3 residues after the read ends, and that part is filled in from the germline J gene. The V gene is TRBV5-4, the J gene TRBJ1-1; 7 bases align to TRBD1. From germline, CDR1 is SGHNT and CDR2 YYREEE (reference sequence). The V gene end was trimmed by 4 bases and the J gene end by 1 base; junction bases not matched to a gene: 7. This CDR3 has 15 amino acids. The sequenced part of the CDR3 DNA is TGTGCCAGCAGCAACTCGGACAGGAAGAACACTGAA. It encodes CASSNSDRKNTE. The entire CDR3 protein reads CASSNSDRKNTEAFF.

With regard to this clone: The read ends 3 residues early relative to the CDR3; the germline J gene fills the gap. The chain links TRBV20-1 to TRBJ1-2, with TRBD1 matching over 7 bases. Germline V lookup: CDR1 DFQATT, CDR2 SNEGSKA (reference sequence). The CDR3 covers 12 residues. The J segment lost 5 bases and the V segment lost 3 bases, leaving 3 bases of the junction unmatched. The CDR3 reads CSARGTDYGYTF. The sequenced part of the CDR3 DNA is TGCAGTGCTAGGGGGACAGATTATGGC.

To note about this clone: The sequenced fragment ends 3 residues before the CDR3 boundary, so the rest is inferred from the germline J gene. The chain links TRBV18 to TRBJ2-1; D is possibly TRBD1 (6 bases). The CDR3 has 14 amino acids. V lost 3 bases and J lost 1, with 7 bases in between. Germline CDR1 reads KGHSH; CDR2 reads LQKENI. The CDR3 spells CASSPGASYNEQFF. Partial CDR3 DNA: TGTGCCAGCTCACCGGGGGCGTCCTACAATGAG.

About this clone: The read ends 3 residues shy of where the CDR3 ends; the end is completed using the germline J gene. This sequence joins TRBV5-1 and TRBJ1-6; 10 bases agree with TRBD1. Unmatched junction bases numbered 11, after V lost 0 bases and J lost 2 bases. The germline V gene has CDR1 SGHRS and CDR2 YFSETQ. CDR3 length equals 20 residues. The chain's CDR3 is CASSLEPGTGAFTYNSPLHF. The part of the CDR3 DNA that was read is TGCGCCAGCAGCTTGGAACCCGGGACAGGGGCTTTCACCTATAATTCACCC.

On this clone: The CDR3 end is not reached by the read, which stops 3 residues before it; the germline J gene fills it in. The chain employs TRBV5-1 and TRBJ1-2; 9 positions match TRBD1. Looked up from germline, CDR1 is SGHRS and CDR2 is YFSETQ. The CDR3 runs to 12 residues. The sequenced CDR3 bases are TGCGCCAGCAGCCTAAGGACAGGGGAT. Translating gives CASSLRTGD. In full, the CDR3 is CASSLRTGDYTF. Using reference TRBV5-1 and TRBJ1-2 for the parts outside the CDR3, the full variable domain is KAGVTQTPRYLIKTRGQQVTLSCSPISGHRSVSWYQQTPGQGLQFLFEYFSETQRNKGNFPGRFSGRQFSNSRSEMNVSTLELGDSALYLCASSLRTGDYTFGSGTRLTVV.

About this clone itself: The observed sequence ends 3 residues before the CDR3 terminus, with the missing tail filled in from the germline J gene. This rearrangement joins TRBV7-3 to TRBJ1-6; D perhaps matches TRBD1 (5 bases). Germline values: CDR1 SGHTA, CDR2 FQGTGA. V was clipped by 2 bases and J by 7 bases, with 9 bases between them. This CDR3 region has 14 residues. The sequenced part of the CDR3 DNA is TGTGCCAGCAGCTTAGGGGGGAGGAATTCACCC. Amino acid sequence: CASSLGGRNSP. The whole CDR3 sequence reads CASSLGGRNSPLHF.

A remark on this clone: The read terminates 3 residues before the CDR3 end, so the remaining end is supplied by the germline J gene. The chain links TRBV6-1 to TRBJ2-1; D might be TRBD1 (6 bases). The CDR3 sequence is 15 residues long. The V end lost 1 base, the J end lost 4 bases, and 11 bases lay between the germline ends. CDR1 is MNHNS, CDR2 SASEGT, per germline. The sequenced part of the CDR3 DNA is TGTGCCAGCAGTGAAGGAAGGGGGTTTTACAATGAG. Translated, it gives CASSEGRGFYNE. The CDR3 in its entirety is CASSEGRGFYNEQFF.

As to this clone: The sequence runs out 3 residues before the end of the CDR3; the remainder is reconstructed from the germline J gene. The rearrangement uses TRBV19 and TRBJ1-6, with D hard to call. The CDR3 runs 13 residues. Germline-derived CDR1 and CDR2 are LNHDA and SQIVND (reference sequence). Deletions cut 5 bases from V and 4 bases from J, with 6 bases between. CDR3 bases read: TGTGCCAGTAGTGGCATGTATAATTCACCC. Protein: CASSGMYNSP. The whole CDR3 reads CASSGMYNSPLHF.

For this clone: From the germline J gene comes the end of the CDR3, since the read stops 3 residues before it. V usage is TRBV5-5 and J usage is TRBJ2-1; 9 positions agree with TRBD1. V lost 2 bases and J lost 8; bases outside the gene matches: 8. CDR1 SGHKS and CDR2 YYEKEE come from the germline V gene (reference sequence). The CDR3 consists of 15 residues. The DNA read from the CDR3 is TGTGCCAGCAGCTTCCGACAGGGGGAGACCTATGAG. It is translated as CASSFRQGETYE. The CDR3 as a whole reads CASSFRQGETYEQFF.

For this clone: With the read ending 3 residues before the CDR3 end, the germline J gene is used to fill in that end. The V gene is TRBV5-1, the J gene TRBJ1-5, with D hard to call. Trimming left V 4 bases short and J 6 bases short, with 14 bases between. The germline gives CDR1 SGHRS, CDR2 YFSETQ. This CDR3 spans 14 amino acids. The covered CDR3 bases are TGCGCCAGCAGCCCTGGGCCCGGAGGTCAGCCC. Translation: CASSPGPGGQP. In full, the CDR3 is CASSPGPGGQPQHF.

Turning to this clone: The read halts 3 residues ahead of the CDR3 end, with the missing end drawn from the germline J gene. The V gene is TRBV7-6, the J gene TRBJ1-3, with D possibly TRBD1 on 5 matching bases. This CDR3 has 18 amino acids. V was clipped by 7 bases and J by 0 bases, with 22 bases between them. Per the germline V gene, CDR1 is SGHVS and CDR2 is FNYEAQ. The CDR3 spells CASTLRGEAGSSGNTIYF. The sequenced part of the CDR3 DNA is TGTGCCAGCACCCTAAGGGGAGAAGCAGGAAGCTCTGGAAACACC.

Of note for this clone: The read terminates 3 residues before the CDR3 end, so the remaining end is supplied by the germline J gene. The chain uses TRBV5-1 and TRBJ2-1, with 10 bases lining up with TRBD2. J lost 2 bases, V lost 3 bases, and 2 bases had no gene match. The CDR3 is 15 amino acids. Looked up from germline, CDR1 is SGHRS and CDR2 is YFSETQ. The sequenced CDR3 bases are TGCGCCAGCAGCTCAACTAGCGGGGCCTACAATGAG. It translates to CASSSTSGAYNE. In full, the CDR3 is CASSSTSGAYNEQFF.

CDR3 sequence reads: CASSLDNPKLGQPQHF. CDR3 bases read: TGTGCCAGCTCACTGGACAACCCCAAGTTAGGTCAGCCC. V is TRBV18 and J is TRBJ1-5; maybe TRBD1 (5 bases). The sequenced fragment ends 3 residues before the CDR3 boundary, so the rest is inferred from the germline J gene. This CDR3 is 16 amino acids long. CDR1 and CDR2 from the germline V gene are KGHSH and LQKENI. Trimming shortened V by 4 bases and J by 6 bases, and 19 bases separated the two germline ends.

Comments on this clone: The observed sequence ends 3 residues before the CDR3 terminus, with the missing tail filled in from the germline J gene. The chain recombines TRBV14 with TRBJ2-5, with D perhaps matching TRBD1 (6 bases). The length of the CDR3 is 13 residues. Between the trimmed V and J ends, which lost 0 bases and 7 bases, there was a span of 9 bases. The germline V gene encodes CDR1 SGHDN and CDR2 FVKESK. CDR3 DNA, as far as it was read: TGTGCCAGCAGCCAAGAGGCCAGGGGGACC. Translation: CASSQEARGT. The CDR3 in full is CASSQEARGTQYF.

A note on this clone: The CDR3 end is not reached by the read, which stops 3 residues before it; the germline J gene fills it in. The V gene is TRBV4-1, the J gene TRBJ1-3, with TRBD1 matching 11 bases. After removal of 3 bases from V and 6 bases from J, the junction contained 4 bases not matched to a gene. The CDR3 is 15 residues long. CDR1 is MGHRA and CDR2 is YSYEKL in the germline V gene. CDR3 bases read: TGCGCCAGCAGCCATGGGACAGGGGGGGAAAACACC. As protein: CASSHGTGGENT. The CDR3 reads in full as CASSHGTGGENTIYF.